The 29 T cell receptor beta chains below all came from one sample that was sequenced in a study of T cells expressing NK-cell markers. TCRdb re-called the 5' RACE reads and catalogs CDR3 proteins one per entry, DNA excluded. Its clone listing holds 250,000 to 300,000 distinct CDR3 sequences. Sequencing used blood T cells: a sorted CD56 or NKG2C T cell subset, CD4+ or CD8+ T cells, or bulk PBMC T cells (not recorded which). These receptors were taken from a man aged 18 to 29 in good health.

The V call is TRBV7-2, the J call TRBJ2-1; TCRdb reports TRBD2, a call that lacks DNA to check it against. Germline V lookup: CDR1 SGHTA, CDR2 FQGNSA. The CDR3 covers 15 residues. This CDR3 reads CASSPRQSGYNEQFF.

CDR3 sequence reads: CASSLRLAEYNEQFF. The chain is built from TRBV28 and TRBJ2-1; TCRdb calls TRBD2, which cannot be checked without DNA. The germline V gene has CDR1 MDHEN and CDR2 SYDVKM. The CDR3 covers 15 residues.

The rearrangement uses TRBV13 and TRBJ1-3. The germline gives CDR1 PRHDT, CDR2 FYEKMQ (reference sequence). The CDR3 is made up of 15 amino acids. The CDR3 region is CASSEGLRSGNTIYF.

V gene TRBV7-8 combines with J gene TRBJ1-2. CDR1 and CDR2 (germline): SGHVS, FQNEAQ. The CDR3 runs 13 residues. The CDR3 sequence is CASSQRPTYGYTF.

The V gene is TRBV7-8, the J gene TRBJ1-5. CDR3 length: 14 residues. Germline assignment: CDR1 SGHVS and CDR2 FQNEAQ. CDR3 region: CASSFRDDRQPQHF.

V and J are TRBV28 and TRBJ2-7; the TCRdb D gene call, TRBD2, has no DNA to confirm it. The CDR3 covers 13 residues. Germline V gives CDR1 MDHEN, CDR2 SYDVKM. CDR3 protein: CASISGGDYEQYF.

This chain uses TRBV27 with TRBJ2-3; the TRBD2 assignment by TCRdb is unverifiable without DNA. The germline CDR1 and CDR2 sequences are MNHEY and SMNVEV (reference sequence). This CDR3 has 21 amino acids. The CDR3 sequence: CASSPRKTSGRANTGTDTQYF.

The V gene is TRBV12-3 or TRBV12-4, the J gene TRBJ2-1; TCRdb calls TRBD1, which cannot be checked without DNA. The CDR3 totals 14 residues. CDR3 amino acids: CASRPGQVYNEQFF.

This chain connects TRBV5-1 to TRBJ1-1; with no DNA, the TCRdb D assignment of TRBD1 cannot be verified. Germline V gene data show CDR1 as SGHRS and CDR2 as YFSETQ. CDR3 length equals 15 residues. The CDR3 sequence is CASSPGQGSNTEAFF. The full variable domain, in which reference TRBV5-1 and TRBJ1-1 provide the parts outside the CDR3, is KAGVTQTPRYLIKTRGQQVTLSCSPISGHRSVSWYQQTPGQGLQFLFEYFSETQRNKGNFPGRFSGRQFSNSRSEMNVSTLELGDSALYLCASSPGQGSNTEAFFGQGTRLTVV.

This chain joins TRBV10-3 and TRBJ2-3; TCRdb's assignment of TRBD2 cannot be checked, as there is no DNA. The CDR3 is made up of 13 amino acids. CDR1 and CDR2 (germline): ENHRY, SYGVKD. CDR3 in amino acids: CAMGLAGADTQYF.

This rearrangement joins TRBV10-3 to TRBJ2-7; TCRdb selects TRBD1, and the lack of DNA leaves this call unchecked. CDR1 and CDR2 from the germline V gene are ENHRY and SYGVKD. This CDR3 is 16 amino acids long. The chain's CDR3 is CAIGIRDRGLFYEQYF.

The chain recombines TRBV7-9 with TRBJ2-4; without DNA, the TCRdb call of TRBD1 cannot be checked. The CDR3 is 15 residues long. CDR1 and CDR2 from the germline V gene are SEHNR and FQNEAQ (reference sequence). The chain's CDR3 is CASSPQGLAKNIQYF.

The genes are TRBV28 and TRBJ2-1; TCRdb picks TRBD1, but there is no DNA to check that call. The germline V gene has CDR1 MDHEN and CDR2 SYDVKM. The CDR3 contains 16 residues. CDR3 sequence: CASSLPGQSSRGEQFF.

The rearrangement joins TRBV5-6 to TRBJ2-1; the TRBD2 assignment by TCRdb is unverifiable without DNA. The CDR3 extends over 18 amino acids. Germline CDR1 reads SGHDT; CDR2 reads YYEEEE. This CDR3 is CASSLVGGRADGFGEQFF. Based on the CDR3 plus reference TRBV5-6 and TRBJ2-1, the full variable domain is DAGVTQSPTHLIKTRGQQVTLRCSPKSGHDTVSWYQQALGQGPQFIFQYYEEEERQRGNFPDRFSGHQFPNYSSELNVNALLLGDSALYLCASSLVGGRADGFGEQFFGPGTRLTVL.

The V call is TRBV9, the J call TRBJ2-7; TCRdb selects TRBD2, and the lack of DNA leaves this call unchecked. CDR1 and CDR2 from the germline V gene are SGDLS and YYNGEE. The CDR3 spans 15 residues. CDR3 amino acids: CASSTSPSSLDEQYF.

This chain links TRBV10-3 with TRBJ2-6. CDR1 ENHRY and CDR2 SYGVKD come from the germline V gene. This CDR3 has 15 amino acids. This CDR3 reads CATLGQGAGANVLTF.

This rearrangement joins TRBV2 to TRBJ2-3; TCRdb's D gene call, TRBD1, goes unchecked for lack of DNA. Germline assignment: CDR1 SNHLY and CDR2 FYNNEI. CDR3 length: 15 amino acids. The CDR3 protein is CASSVQGAGTDTQYF. The whole variable domain, remainder taken from reference TRBV2 and TRBJ2-3, is EPEVTQTPSHQVTQMGQEVILRCVPISNHLYFYWYRQILGQKVEFLVSFYNNEISEKSEIFDDQFSVERPDGSNFTLKIRSTKLEDSAMYFCASSVQGAGTDTQYFGPGTRLTVL.

V and J are TRBV28 and TRBJ2-7; absent DNA, TCRdb's TRBD1 call cannot be checked. CDR3 size: 17 residues. CDR1 MDHEN and CDR2 SYDVKM come from the germline V gene. The CDR3 loop is CASSSPRGTFITYEQYF. The whole variable domain, remainder taken from reference TRBV28 and TRBJ2-7, is DVKVTQSSRYLVKRTGEKVFLECVQDMDHENMFWYRQDPGLGLRLIYFSYDVKMKEKGDIPEGYSVSREKKERFSLILESASTNQTSMYLCASSSPRGTFITYEQYFGPGTRLTVT.

The genes are TRBV5-1 and TRBJ2-6. Per the germline V gene, CDR1 is SGHRS and CDR2 is YFSETQ. This CDR3 spans 15 amino acids. The CDR3 sequence: CASSLRHSGANVLTF.

The rearrangement joins TRBV29-1 to TRBJ2-3; TCRdb proposes TRBD2, but this gene call is untestable without DNA. CDR3 length: 15 amino acids. Per germline, CDR1 SQVTM and CDR2 ANQGSEA. This chain's CDR3 is CSVGGTTAGGPREYF.

The chain employs TRBV29-1 and TRBJ1-1. Germline V CDR1 and CDR2: SQVTM, ANQGSEA. The CDR3 runs to 11 residues. CDR3 residues: CSVVLLTEAFF.

This chain links TRBV12-3 or TRBV12-4 with TRBJ1-5; the TRBD1 assignment by TCRdb is unverifiable without DNA. The CDR3 is made up of 14 amino acids. This CDR3 is CASNKDRRNQPQHF.

The CDR3 is CASSFGLARYQETQYF. The genes are TRBV7-2 and TRBJ2-5. CDR3 length: 16 amino acids. Germline V gene data show CDR1 as SGHTA and CDR2 as FQGNSA. Combining the CDR3 with reference TRBV7-2 and TRBJ2-5 gives the whole variable domain GAGVSQSPSNKVTEKGKDVELRCDPISGHTALYWYRQSLGQGLEFLIYFQGNSAPDKSGLPSDRFSAERTGGSVSTLTIQRTQQEDSAVYLCASSFGLARYQETQYFGPGTRLLVL.

The genes are TRBV6-5 and TRBJ1-3; without DNA, the TCRdb call of TRBD1 cannot be checked. Germline V CDR1 and CDR2: MNHEY, SVGAGI. CDR3 length: 15 amino acids. The CDR3 is CASSYQGTSGNTIYF.

CDR3: CASSLVRSGNQETQYF. This chain joins TRBV7-2 and TRBJ2-5; the D call from TCRdb, TRBD2, cannot be confirmed without DNA. This CDR3 contains 16 residues. Germline CDR1 is SGHTA and CDR2 is FQGNSA. The whole variable domain, filled in from reference TRBV7-2 and TRBJ2-5, reads GAGVSQSPSNKVTEKGKDVELRCDPISGHTALYWYRQSLGQGLEFLIYFQGNSAPDKSGLPSDRFSAERTGGSVSTLTIQRTQQEDSAVYLCASSLVRSGNQETQYFGPGTRLLVL.

The CDR3 is CSVFRDSGDTNEKLFF. The chain employs TRBV29-1 and TRBJ1-4. The germline gives CDR1 SQVTM, CDR2 ANQGSEA. The CDR3 is 16 residues long.

The rearrangement links TRBV6-5 to TRBJ2-4; lacking DNA, the TRBD2 call made by TCRdb goes unchecked. CDR3 length equals 14 residues. Germline V gene sequence: CDR1 MNHEY, CDR2 SVGAGI. This CDR3 reads CASSYSSGPYIQYF.

J is TRBJ2-4 and V is TRBV5-1; TCRdb's assignment of TRBD1 cannot be checked, as there is no DNA. There are 14 residues in the CDR3. The germline V gene encodes CDR1 SGHRS and CDR2 YFSETQ. CDR3 protein: CASSLQGPQNIQYF. The entire variable domain, with the rest obtained from reference TRBV5-1 and TRBJ2-4, is as follows: KAGVTQTPRYLIKTRGQQVTLSCSPISGHRSVSWYQQTPGQGLQFLFEYFSETQRNKGNFPGRFSGRQFSNSRSEMNVSTLELGDSALYLCASSLQGPQNIQYFGAGTRLSVL.

The chain links TRBV2 to TRBJ2-1. CDR3 length: 12 amino acids. Germline loops: CDR1 SNHLY, CDR2 FYNNEI. This CDR3 is CASNVRTLEQFF.